This T cell receptor (beta chain) was profiled in a study of T cells in Graves' hyperthyroidism and ophthalmopathy. CDR1 and CDR2 from the germline V gene are SNHLY and FYNNEI. CDR3 length equals 15 residues. V was clipped by 4 bases and J by 5 bases; unmatched bases: 7. The study enrolled patients aged 18 to 65 with newly diagnosed hyperthyroidism of under 2 months' duration. Initially, at the first diagnosis of hyperthyroidism and before any ophthalmopathy symptoms, blood was sampled. PBMCs were sourced from approximately 10 ml fresh peripheral blood. RNA transcripts provided the source from which TCR beta CDR3 regions were amplified. The TCR CDR3 was amplified in a first-round RT-PCR using the HTBI primer set. MiXCR was run by TCRdb on the multiplex PCR reads, yielding one entry per CDR3 protein. The profile shows fewer than 650,000 distinct CDR3 sequences, around 13% of them singletons. This clonotype was recorded at least ten times. Its antigen is unknown.

Study outcomes and limitations: Researchers report that a 13 V-J model separated ophthalmopathy from stable hyperthyroidism.

This receptor was taken from a woman aged 25-40 years with Graves' hyperthyroidism that later progressed to Graves' ophthalmopathy. The chain employs TRBV2 and TRBJ2-5; 10 nucleotides agree with TRBD1. The sample consisted of blood. CDR3 sequence reads: CASSADRGRGETQYF. The CDR3 DNA is TGTGCCAGCAGTGCAGACAGGGGGCGCGGGGAGACCCAGTACTTC. The variable domain in full, completed from reference TRBV2 and TRBJ2-5, reads EPEVTQTPSHQVTQMGQEVILRCVPISNHLYFYWYRQILGQKVEFLVSFYNNEISEKSEIFDDQFSVERPDGSNFTLKIRSTKLEDSAMYFCASSADRGRGETQYFGPGTRLLVL.